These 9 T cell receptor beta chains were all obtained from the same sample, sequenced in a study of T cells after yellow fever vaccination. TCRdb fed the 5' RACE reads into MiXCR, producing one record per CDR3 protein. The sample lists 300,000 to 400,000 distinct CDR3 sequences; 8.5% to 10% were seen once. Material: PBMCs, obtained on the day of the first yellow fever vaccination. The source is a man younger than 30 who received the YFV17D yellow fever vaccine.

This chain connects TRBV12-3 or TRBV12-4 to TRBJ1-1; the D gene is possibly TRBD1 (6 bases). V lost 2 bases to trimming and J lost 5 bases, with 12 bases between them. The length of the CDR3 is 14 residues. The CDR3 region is CASSLLGGQTEAFF. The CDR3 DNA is TGTGCCAGCAGTTTATTGGGGGGCCAGACTGAAGCTTTCTTT.

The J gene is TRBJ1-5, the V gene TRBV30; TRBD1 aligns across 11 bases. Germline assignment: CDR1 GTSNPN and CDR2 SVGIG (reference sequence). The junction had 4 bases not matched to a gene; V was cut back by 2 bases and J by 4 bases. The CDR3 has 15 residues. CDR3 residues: CAWSPGTGGNQPQHF. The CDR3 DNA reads TGTGCCTGGAGTCCCGGGACAGGGGGGAATCAGCCCCAGCATTTT.

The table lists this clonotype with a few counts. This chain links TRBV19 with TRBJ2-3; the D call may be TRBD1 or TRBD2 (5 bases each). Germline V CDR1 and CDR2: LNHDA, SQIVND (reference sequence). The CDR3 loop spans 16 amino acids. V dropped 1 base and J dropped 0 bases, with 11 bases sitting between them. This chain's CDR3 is CASSIAGTLSTDTQYF. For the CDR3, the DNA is TGTGCCAGTAGTATAGCCGGGACGCTTAGCACAGATACGCAGTATTTT.

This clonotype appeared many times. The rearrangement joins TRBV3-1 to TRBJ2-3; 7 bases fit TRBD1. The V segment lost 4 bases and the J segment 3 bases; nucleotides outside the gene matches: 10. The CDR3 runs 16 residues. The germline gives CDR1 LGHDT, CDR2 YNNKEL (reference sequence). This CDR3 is CASSLESGTVTDTQYF. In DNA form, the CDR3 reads TGTGCCAGCAGCCTAGAATCCGGGACAGTAACAGATACGCAGTATTTT.

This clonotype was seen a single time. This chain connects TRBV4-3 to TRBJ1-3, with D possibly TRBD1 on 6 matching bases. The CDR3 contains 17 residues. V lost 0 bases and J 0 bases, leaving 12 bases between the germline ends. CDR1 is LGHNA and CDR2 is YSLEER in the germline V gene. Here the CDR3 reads CASSQDPTGYSGNTIYF. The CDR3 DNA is TGCGCCAGCAGCCAAGATCCGACAGGCTACTCTGGAAACACCATATATTTT.

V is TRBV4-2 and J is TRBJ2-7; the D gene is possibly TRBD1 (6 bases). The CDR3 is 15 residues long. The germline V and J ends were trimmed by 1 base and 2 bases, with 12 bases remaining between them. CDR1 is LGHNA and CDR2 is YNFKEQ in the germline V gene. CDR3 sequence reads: CASSQARGTTYEQYF. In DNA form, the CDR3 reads TGTGCCAGCAGCCAAGCGAGGGGGACCACCTACGAGCAGTACTTC.

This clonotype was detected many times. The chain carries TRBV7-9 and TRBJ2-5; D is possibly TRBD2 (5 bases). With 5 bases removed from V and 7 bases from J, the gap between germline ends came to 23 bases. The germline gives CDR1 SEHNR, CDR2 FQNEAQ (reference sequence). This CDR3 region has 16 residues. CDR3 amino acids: CASSPSGLYLRGTQYF. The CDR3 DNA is TGTGCCAGCAGCCCATCTGGACTGTACCTCCGGGGGACCCAGTACTTC.

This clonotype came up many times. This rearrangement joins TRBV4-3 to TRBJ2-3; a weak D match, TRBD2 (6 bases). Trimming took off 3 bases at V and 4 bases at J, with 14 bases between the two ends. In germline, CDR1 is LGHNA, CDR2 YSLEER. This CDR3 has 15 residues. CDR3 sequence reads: CASSQAGLTADTQYF. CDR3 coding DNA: TGCGCCAGCAGCCAGGCGGGGTTAACAGCAGATACGCAGTATTTT.

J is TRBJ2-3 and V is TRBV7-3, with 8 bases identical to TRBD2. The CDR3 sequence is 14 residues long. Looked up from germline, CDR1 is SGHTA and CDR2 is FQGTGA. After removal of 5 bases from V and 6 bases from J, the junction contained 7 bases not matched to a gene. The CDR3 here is CASSTGLAGDTQYF. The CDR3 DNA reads TGTGCCAGCAGCACCGGACTAGCAGGGGATACGCAGTATTTT.